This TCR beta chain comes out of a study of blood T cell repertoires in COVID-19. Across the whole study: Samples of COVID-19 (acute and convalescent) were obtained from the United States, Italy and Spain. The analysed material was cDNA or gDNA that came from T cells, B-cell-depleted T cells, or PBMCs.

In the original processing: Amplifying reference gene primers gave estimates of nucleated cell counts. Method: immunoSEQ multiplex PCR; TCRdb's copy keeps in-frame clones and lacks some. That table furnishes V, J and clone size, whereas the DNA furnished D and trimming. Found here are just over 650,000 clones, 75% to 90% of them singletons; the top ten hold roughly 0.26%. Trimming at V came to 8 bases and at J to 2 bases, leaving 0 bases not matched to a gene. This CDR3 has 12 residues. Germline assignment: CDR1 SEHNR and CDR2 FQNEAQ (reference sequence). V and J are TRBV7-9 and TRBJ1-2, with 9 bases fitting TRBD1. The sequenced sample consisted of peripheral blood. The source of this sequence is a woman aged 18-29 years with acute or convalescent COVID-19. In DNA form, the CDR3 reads TGTGCCAGCGACAGGGGGAACTATGGCTACACCTTC. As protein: CASDRGNYGYTF.